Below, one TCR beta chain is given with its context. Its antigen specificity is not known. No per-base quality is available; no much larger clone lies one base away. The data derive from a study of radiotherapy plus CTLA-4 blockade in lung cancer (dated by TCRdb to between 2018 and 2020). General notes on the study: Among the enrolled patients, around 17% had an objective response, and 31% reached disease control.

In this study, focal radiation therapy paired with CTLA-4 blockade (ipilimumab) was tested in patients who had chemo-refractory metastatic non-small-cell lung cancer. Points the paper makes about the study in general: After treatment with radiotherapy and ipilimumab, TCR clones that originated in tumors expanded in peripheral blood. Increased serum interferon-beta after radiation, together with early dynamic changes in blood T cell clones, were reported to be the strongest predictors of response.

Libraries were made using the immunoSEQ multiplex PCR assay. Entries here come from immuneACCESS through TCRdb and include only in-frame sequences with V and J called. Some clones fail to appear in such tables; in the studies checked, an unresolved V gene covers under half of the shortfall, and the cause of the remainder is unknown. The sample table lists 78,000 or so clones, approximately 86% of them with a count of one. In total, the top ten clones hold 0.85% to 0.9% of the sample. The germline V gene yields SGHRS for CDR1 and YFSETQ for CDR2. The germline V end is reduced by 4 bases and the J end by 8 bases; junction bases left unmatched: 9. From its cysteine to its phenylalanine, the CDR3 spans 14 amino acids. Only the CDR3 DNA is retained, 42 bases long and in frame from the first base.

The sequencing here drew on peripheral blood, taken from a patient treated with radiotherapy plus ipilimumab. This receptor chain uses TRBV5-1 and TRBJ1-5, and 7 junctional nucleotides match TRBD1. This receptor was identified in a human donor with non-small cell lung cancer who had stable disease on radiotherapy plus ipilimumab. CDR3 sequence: CASSAGGFEEPQHF. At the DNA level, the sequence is TGCGCCAGCAGCGCAGGGGGATTCGAGGAGCCCCAGCATTTT.